This passage covers 20 T cell receptor beta chains from one sample sequenced in a study of blood T cell repertoires in COVID-19. Sequenced by immunoSEQ multiplex PCR; TCRdb stores in-frame clones only, minus some. The sample contains more than 150,000 clones, roughly 79% of which appear only once. Sequenced input: peripheral blood. The source of these receptors is a woman of 80 years or more with COVID-19, enrolled during active disease.

The rearrangement joins TRBV5-1 to TRBJ1-3; possible D gene TRBD1, 6 bases. Germline V gives CDR1 SGHRS, CDR2 YFSETQ. The germline V and J ends were trimmed by 4 bases and 4 bases, with 12 bases remaining between them. This CDR3 region has 14 residues. CDR3 in amino acids: CASSIGQPGNTIYF. In DNA, the CDR3 is TGCGCCAGCAGCATCGGACAGCCGGGAAACACCATATATTTT.

This clone has ten or more counts. V is TRBV5-1 and J is TRBJ2-1; 8 bases are shared with TRBD1. The CDR3 extends over 15 amino acids. Germline CDR1 is SGHRS and CDR2 is YFSETQ. Trimming removed 3 bases from V and 8 bases from J; junction bases left unmatched: 10. CDR3 protein: CASSWTGKRGDEQFF. CDR3 in DNA: TGCGCCAGCAGCTGGACAGGGAAGCGAGGCGATGAGCAGTTCTTC.

The chain has TRBV6-5 and TRBJ2-2, with unresolved D. There are 13 residues in the CDR3. Germline V gives CDR1 MNHEY, CDR2 SVGAGI. V was clipped by 10 bases and J by 5 bases, with 14 bases between them. The CDR3 region has the DNA TGTGCCACCCACCATGCGGCTACCGGGGAGCTGTTTTTT. Amino acids: CATHHAATGELFF.

The gene calls are TRBV5-4 and TRBJ1-6; D is undetermined. The germline gives CDR1 SGHNT, CDR2 YYREEE (reference sequence). CDR3 length equals 15 residues. Between the trimmed V and J ends, which lost 0 bases and 8 bases, there was a span of 12 bases. In DNA form, the CDR3 reads TGTGCCAGCAGCTTGGATGTCCGGGATGATTCACCCCTCCACTTT. Translation: CASSLDVRDDSPLHF. Using reference TRBV5-4 and TRBJ1-6 for the parts outside the CDR3, the full variable domain is ETGVTQSPTHLIKTRGQQVTLRCSSQSGHNTVSWYQQALGQGPQFIFQYYREEENGRGNFPPRFSGLQFPNYSSELNVNALELDDSALYLCASSLDVRDDSPLHFGNGTRLTVT.

The chain employs TRBV5-1 and TRBJ1-1; D possibly corresponds to TRBD1 (5 bases). The CDR3 length is 12 residues. Trimming took off 4 bases at V and 4 bases at J, with 8 bases between the two ends. From germline, CDR1 is SGHRS and CDR2 YFSETQ. CDR3 protein: CASSGQGTEAFF. CDR3 sequence (DNA): TGCGCCAGCAGCGGCCAGGGCACTGAAGCTTTCTTT.

This clone showed up just once. V gene TRBV5-1 combines with J gene TRBJ2-5; 7 nucleotides match TRBD1. Unmatched junction bases numbered 5, after V lost 2 bases and J lost 1 base. There are 15 residues in the CDR3. Per the germline V gene, CDR1 is SGHRS and CDR2 is YFSETQ. The CDR3 DNA reads TGCGCCAGCAGCTTAACTGACAGGGCCCAAGAGACCCAGTACTTC. Its translation: CASSLTDRAQETQYF.

The chain links TRBV5-1 to TRBJ1-2; the D gene is possibly TRBD1 (5 bases). Germline CDR1 and CDR2: SGHRS and YFSETQ. V lost 4 bases and J 6 bases, leaving 19 bases between the germline ends. CDR3 length equals 15 residues. Written as DNA, the CDR3 is TGCGCCAGCAGCGACCCAGGGAAGGGAACGAATGGCTACACCTTC. Residues: CASSDPGKGTNGYTF.

The chain recombines TRBV11-2 with TRBJ2-1, with 13 nucleotides matching TRBD2. Germline assignment: CDR1 SGHAT and CDR2 FQNNGV. The CDR3 length is 16 residues. V lost 3 bases, J lost 7 bases, and 6 bases stayed unmatched. The CDR3: CASSFGLAGVWNEQFF. The CDR3 region has the DNA TGTGCCAGCAGCTTCGGACTAGCGGGAGTCTGGAATGAGCAGTTCTTC.

This clone was seen once. V usage is TRBV3-1 (or the pseudogene TRBV3-2) and J usage is TRBJ2-1; D might be TRBD1 (6 bases). This CDR3 has 17 amino acids. Germline V lookup: CDR1 LGHDT, CDR2 YNNKEL (reference sequence). Trimming took off 6 bases at V and 1 base at J, with 19 bases between the two ends. CDR3 amino acids: CASSRLLQGRSYNEQFF. The CDR3 coding sequence is TGTGCCAGCAGTCGCCTACTACAGGGTCGGTCCTACAATGAGCAGTTCTTC.

V is TRBV5-1 and J is TRBJ2-1, with TRBD2 as a possible D gene (5 bases). In germline, CDR1 is SGHRS, CDR2 YFSETQ. The length of the CDR3 is 13 residues. Trimming removed 2 bases at V and 4 bases at J, with 7 bases between. The CDR3 nucleotides read TGCGCCAGCAGCTTCGGGGTGTACAATGAGCAGTTCTTC. Translated, it gives CASSFGVYNEQFF.

This rearrangement joins TRBV4-1 to TRBJ1-2, with D possibly TRBD1 on 5 matching bases. The CDR3 is 16 residues long. V dropped 0 bases and J dropped 1 base, with 12 bases sitting between them. The germline V gene has CDR1 MGHRA and CDR2 YSYEKL. CDR3 nucleotides: TGCGCCAGCAGCCAAGAGAGTGGGGGGGTTAACTATGGCTACACCTTC. Protein sequence: CASSQESGGVNYGYTF.

Notes on this clone: Other nucleotide sequences from this sample produce the same CDR3. The rearrangement uses TRBV5-4 and TRBJ1-1; D perhaps matches TRBD1 (5 bases). V was trimmed by 2 bases and J by 2 bases, leaving 7 bases between them. Germline V gene data show CDR1 as SGHNT and CDR2 as YYREEE (reference sequence). The length of the CDR3 is 13 residues. The CDR3 region is CASSFGQNTEAFF. The DNA of the CDR3 is TGTGCCAGCAGCTTCGGACAAAACACTGAAGCTTTCTTT.

The rearrangement uses TRBV5-1 and TRBJ2-3, with 7 bases aligning to TRBD2. This CDR3 is 15 amino acids long. With V trimmed by 3 bases and J by 6 bases, 10 bases remained unmatched. Looked up from germline, CDR1 is SGHRS and CDR2 is YFSETQ. Here the CDR3 DNA reads TGCGCCAGCAGCTACCGGGACTATCTCACGGATACGCAGTATTTT. Translated: CASSYRDYLTDTQYF.

There are a few counts of this clone. The V gene is TRBV20-1, the J gene TRBJ2-3; 7 bases match TRBD1. This CDR3 spans 15 amino acids. From germline, CDR1 is DFQATT and CDR2 SNEGSKA (reference sequence). After removal of 3 bases from V and 0 bases from J, the junction contained 6 bases not matched to a gene. This CDR3 is CSASKGGISTDTQYF. For the CDR3, the DNA is TGCAGTGCTAGTAAAGGGGGCATTAGCACAGATACGCAGTATTTT.

The gene calls are TRBV6-5 and TRBJ2-7; 10 bases are shared with TRBD1. Germline V lookup: CDR1 MNHEY, CDR2 SVGAGI. Trimming at V came to 4 bases and at J to 4 bases, leaving 10 bases not matched to a gene. The CDR3 length is 16 residues. As DNA, the CDR3 is TGTGCCAGCAGTTTCCCCGCCGGGACAGGGGTTTACGAGCAGTACTTC. This gives the protein CASSFPAGTGVYEQYF.

The chain uses TRBV5-1 and TRBJ2-5; 9 bases match TRBD2. The CDR3 consists of 16 residues. Germline V gene sequence: CDR1 SGHRS, CDR2 YFSETQ. V gave up 0 bases and J gave up 1 base; unmatched junction bases: 4. As DNA, the CDR3 is TGCGCCAGCAGCTTGGTTGCAGCGGGAGGCCAAGAGACCCAGTACTTC. Protein sequence: CASSLVAAGGQETQYF.

The rearrangement uses TRBV19 and TRBJ1-3; D remains ambiguous. CDR3 length: 17 amino acids. The germline gives CDR1 LNHDA, CDR2 SQIVND (reference sequence). Trimming took 7 bases from V and 1 from J, leaving 20 bases between them. In nucleotides, the CDR3 is TGTGCCAGTAAACCGGGATCCTCTATTATGTCTGGAAACACCATATATTTT. Its protein product is CASKPGSSIMSGNTIYF.

The chain couples TRBV5-4 to TRBJ1-2; 8 bases are a match to TRBD1. Germline CDR1 is SGHNT and CDR2 is YYREEE (reference sequence). Germline trimming cut 5 bases from V and 5 bases from J; bases unmatched to any gene: 8. This CDR3 is 14 amino acids long. CDR3 DNA sequence: TGTGCCAGCAGGGGATGGACAGGGAGTTATGGCTACACCTTC. It translates to CASRGWTGSYGYTF.

The table lists this clone with a count of one. V is TRBV24-1 and J is TRBJ2-2; 7 nucleotides line up with TRBD1. Germline V gene sequence: CDR1 KGHDR, CDR2 SFDVKD. V trimming: 7 bases; J trimming: 3 bases; junction bases outside the gene matches: 10. The CDR3 extends over 16 amino acids. The CDR3 sequence is CATSHVRDSYTGELFF. CDR3 DNA sequence: TGTGCCACCAGCCACGTCCGGGACAGTTACACCGGGGAGCTGTTTTTT.

The table lists this clone with a count of one. The rearrangement joins TRBV7-9 to TRBJ1-2, with D hard to call. The V gene's germline CDR1 is SEHNR and CDR2 FQNEAQ (reference sequence). CDR3 length: 15 amino acids. Trimming stripped 5 bases from V and 2 bases from J, with 15 bases between. The CDR3 loop is CASSQIDGLNYGYTF. CDR3 coding DNA: TGTGCCAGCAGCCAAATAGACGGGTTAAACTATGGCTACACCTTC. Supplemented by reference TRBV7-9 and TRBJ1-2, the full variable domain reads DTGVSQNPRHKITKRGQNVTFRCDPISEHNRLYWYRQTLGQGPEFLTYFQNEAQLEKSRLLSDRFSAERPKGSFSTLEIQRTEQGDSAMYLCASSQIDGLNYGYTFGSGTRLTVV.